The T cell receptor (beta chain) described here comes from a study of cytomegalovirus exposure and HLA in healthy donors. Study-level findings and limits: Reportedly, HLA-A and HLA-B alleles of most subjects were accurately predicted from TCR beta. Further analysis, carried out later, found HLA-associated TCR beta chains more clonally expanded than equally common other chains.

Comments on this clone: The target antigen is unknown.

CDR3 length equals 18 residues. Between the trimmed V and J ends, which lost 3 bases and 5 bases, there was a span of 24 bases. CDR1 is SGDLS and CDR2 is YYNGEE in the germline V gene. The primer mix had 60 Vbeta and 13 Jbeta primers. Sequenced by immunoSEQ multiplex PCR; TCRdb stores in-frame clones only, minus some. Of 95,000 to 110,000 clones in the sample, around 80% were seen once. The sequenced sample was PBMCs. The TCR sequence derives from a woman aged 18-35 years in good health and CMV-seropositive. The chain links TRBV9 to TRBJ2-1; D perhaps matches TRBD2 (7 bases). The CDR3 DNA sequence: TGTGCCAGCAGCGAGGGGGAGGGCCGGTTACGAACACACAATGAGCAGTTCTTC. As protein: CASSEGEGRLRTHNEQFF.